The clone carrying this T cell receptor (beta chain) showed up just a few times. The sample originates from a study of blood T cell repertoires in COVID-19. The assay was immunoSEQ multiplex PCR, and TCRdb's table has in-frame clones only and misses some. Of approximately 250,000 clones listed, less than 90% are singletons. Germline V gene lookup returns CDR1 MNHEY and CDR2 SMNVEV (reference sequence). The CDR3 contains 14 residues. V was clipped by 3 bases and J by 4 bases; unmatched bases: 4. Sequencing was carried out using peripheral blood. This chain joins TRBV27 and TRBJ1-1; 8 bases are shared with TRBD1. This TCR was sampled from a man between 60 and 70 years old with acute or convalescent COVID-19. CDR3 nucleotide sequence: TGTGCCAGCAGTTTTCAGGGGGCGCCCACTGAAGCTTTCTTT. This translates into CASSFQGAPTEAFF.